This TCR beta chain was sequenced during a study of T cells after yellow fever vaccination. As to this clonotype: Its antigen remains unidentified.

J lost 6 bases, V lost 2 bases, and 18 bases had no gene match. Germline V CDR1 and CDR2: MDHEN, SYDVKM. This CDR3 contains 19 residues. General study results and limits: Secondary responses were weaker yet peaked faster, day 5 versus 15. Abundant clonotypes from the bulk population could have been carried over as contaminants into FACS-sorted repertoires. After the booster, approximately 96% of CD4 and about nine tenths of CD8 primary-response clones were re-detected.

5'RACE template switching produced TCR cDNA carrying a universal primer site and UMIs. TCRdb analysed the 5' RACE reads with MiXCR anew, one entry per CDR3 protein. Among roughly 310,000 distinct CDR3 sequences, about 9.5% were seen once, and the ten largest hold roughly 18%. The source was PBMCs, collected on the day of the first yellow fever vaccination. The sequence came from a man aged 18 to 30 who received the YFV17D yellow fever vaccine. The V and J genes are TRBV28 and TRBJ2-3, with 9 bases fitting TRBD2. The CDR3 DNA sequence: TGTGCCAGCAGTTTAACTGGCGGGGGGGCCCCGATTACTACGGATACGCAGTATTTT. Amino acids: CASSLTGGGAPITTDTQYF.